This TCR beta chain emerged from a study of Ad26.COV2.S vaccination and SARS-CoV-2 variants. As for the study in general: In the study, Ad26.COV2.S was injected intramuscularly once, or twice 56 days apart. Study-level results: Reported post-vaccination CD8+ and CD4+ T cell responses to spike showed substantial breadth.

Profiling relied on immunoSEQ multiplex PCR, and the TCRdb table lists in-frame clones only, not all of them. Of some 240,000 clones listed, 70% to 90% were seen once; the top ten hold just under 3%. Stated treatment: roughly 20 received Ad26.COV2.S at low or high dose, single or two shots; several received placebo; per-sample allocation not given. After the first vaccine or placebo injection, samples were drawn on day 63. Comment on this clone: The antigen remains undetermined.

This receptor was identified in a person between 18 and 60 years old who received the Ad26.COV2.S COVID-19 vaccine or a placebo. The sequencing used peripheral blood, collected in a trial of Ad26.COV2.S vaccine versus placebo.

The CDR3 region is CASSLPGASTDTQYF. The DNA of the CDR3 is TGTGCCAGCAGCCTCCCAGGCGCCAGCACAGATACGCAGTATTTT. J is TRBJ2-3 and V is TRBV5-6; D gene uncertain. V lost 4 bases, J lost 0 bases, and 12 bases lay in between. Germline CDR1 SGHDT, CDR2 YYEEEE. The CDR3 consists of 15 residues.